Listed here are 25 T cell receptor beta chains from one sample, sequenced in a study of identical twins. TCRdb analysed the 5' RACE reads with MiXCR anew, one entry per CDR3 protein. Of about 700,000 distinct CDR3 sequences listed, 5.5% to 6.5% are singletons. Specimen: naive T cells sorted from blood. Receptors were obtained from a man between 18 and 29 years old in good health.

This clonotype was seen more than once but under ten times. The V gene is TRBV20-1, the J gene TRBJ1-2; 7 nucleotides align to TRBD1. The CDR3 consists of 16 residues. Germline trimming cut 5 bases from V and 8 bases from J; bases unmatched to any gene: 20. Germline V gives CDR1 DFQATT, CDR2 SNEGSKA (reference sequence). CDR3 sequence: CSAPRFETGIGKGYTF. The CDR3 region has the DNA TGCAGTGCTCCTAGATTCGAGACAGGGATCGGTAAGGGCTACACCTTC.

This clonotype has a handful of counts. This chain links TRBV7-3 with TRBJ2-7, with 7 nucleotides matching TRBD2. Germline trimming cut 8 bases from V and 6 bases from J; bases unmatched to any gene: 7. The CDR3 consists of 12 residues. Germline lookup yields CDR1 SGHTA and CDR2 FQGTGA. The CDR3 is CASGRGSTEQYF. The CDR3, as DNA: TGTGCCAGCGGACGCGGGAGCACCGAGCAGTACTTC. Based on the CDR3 plus reference TRBV7-3 and TRBJ2-7, the full variable domain is GAGVSQTPSNKVTEKGKYVELRCDPISGHTALYWYRQSLGQGPEFLIYFQGTGAADDSGLPNDRFFAVRPEGSVSTLKIQRTERGDSAVYLCASGRGSTEQYFGPGTRLTVT.

This clonotype has just a few counts. The gene calls are TRBV20-1 and TRBJ2-1; no definite D call. The CDR3 contains 14 residues. V dropped 3 bases and J dropped 0 bases, with 9 bases sitting between them. Germline V gene lookup returns CDR1 DFQATT and CDR2 SNEGSKA (reference sequence). CDR3 sequence: CSASGYSSYNEQFF. Written as DNA, the CDR3 is TGCAGTGCTAGCGGCTATAGCTCCTACAATGAGCAGTTCTTC.

This clonotype was counted a few times. The CDR3 here is CASSQVLTGTSGRHEQFF. The CDR3 bases are TGTGCCAGCAGCCAAGTACTGACCGGGACTAGCGGGAGACATGAGCAGTTCTTC. The V call is TRBV3-1, the J call TRBJ2-1, with 14 bases aligning to TRBD2. The junction had 10 bases not matched to a gene; V was cut back by 1 base and J by 8 bases. Germline values: CDR1 LGHDT, CDR2 YNNKEL (reference sequence). CDR3 length equals 18 residues.

This clonotype occurred many times. CDR3: CASTRTGLRQLFF. CDR3 in DNA: TGTGCCAGCACTAGGACAGGGTTGCGTCAACTGTTTTTT. V is TRBV7-2 and J is TRBJ1-4; 8 bases align to TRBD1. There are 13 residues in the CDR3. V dropped 7 bases and J dropped 12; count of bases not matched to a gene: 10. Germline assignment: CDR1 SGHTA and CDR2 FQGNSA.

This clonotype was detected only a few times. The chain uses TRBV7-2 and TRBJ2-7; 13 positions agree with TRBD2. The J segment lost 9 bases and the V segment lost 1 base, leaving 3 bases of the junction unmatched. The CDR3 extends over 14 amino acids. Germline V lookup: CDR1 SGHTA, CDR2 FQGNSA. The CDR3 DNA sequence: TGTGCCAGCAGCTTAGGGACTAGCGGGAGCCGGCAGTACTTC. It translates to CASSLGTSGSRQYF. Drawing the rest from reference TRBV7-2 and TRBJ2-7, the complete variable domain is GAGVSQSPSNKVTEKGKDVELRCDPISGHTALYWYRQSLGQGLEFLIYFQGNSAPDKSGLPSDRFSAERTGGSVSTLTIQRTQQEDSAVYLCASSLGTSGSRQYFGPGTRLTVT.

The CDR3 sequence is CASGASGQLKNIQYF. Written as DNA, the CDR3 is TGTGCTAGTGGAGCGTCGGGACAACTAAAAAACATTCAGTACTTC. This chain links TRBV12-5 with TRBJ2-4; possible D gene TRBD1, 6 bases. Germline CDR1 is LGHNT and CDR2 is FRNRAP. Trimming cost V 6 bases and J 4 bases, with 16 bases left between them. This CDR3 comprises 15 residues.

This clonotype has ten or more counts. The rearrangement joins TRBV20-1 to TRBJ2-1, with D perhaps being TRBD1 or TRBD2 (6 bases each). The germline V gene encodes CDR1 DFQATT and CDR2 SNEGSKA (reference sequence). The CDR3 covers 11 residues. Deletions cut 1 base from V and 13 bases from J, with 11 bases between. CDR3: CSARGGTSQFF. In DNA, the CDR3 is TGCAGTGCTAGAGGCGGGACATCTCAGTTCTTC.

This clonotype was observed many times. The chain joins TRBV4-3 to TRBJ1-2; possibly TRBD1 for D (6 bases). Germline V gene data show CDR1 as LGHNA and CDR2 as YSLEER. V was shortened by 0 bases and J by 7 bases, with 15 bases between the two germline ends. This CDR3 spans 15 amino acids. For the CDR3, the DNA is TGCGCCAGCAGCCAAGATGCCCCGGGGGCGAGTGGCTACACCTTC. Encoded protein: CASSQDAPGASGYTF.

The chain couples TRBV12-3 or TRBV12-4 to TRBJ1-6, with D possibly matching TRBD1 (6 bases). This CDR3 has 15 amino acids. The V and J ends lost 5 bases and 5 bases respectively, with 13 bases between them. The CDR3 spells CASSRGTNHNSPLHF. The CDR3 region has the DNA TGTGCCAGCAGTCGCGGGACAAATCATAATTCACCCCTCCACTTT.

The table lists this clonotype with a few counts. This sequence joins TRBV7-8 and TRBJ2-1, with TRBD2 identical over 10 bases. V was clipped by 5 bases and J by 3 bases; unmatched bases: 7. This CDR3 has 16 residues. Germline V gene lookup returns CDR1 SGHVS and CDR2 FQNEAQ. The CDR3 region is CASSPGGLAVYNEQFF. CDR3 DNA: TGTGCCAGCAGCCCCGGCGGACTAGCGGTCTACAATGAGCAGTTCTTC.

The CDR3 reads CASKKGREGYTDTQYF. DNA of the CDR3: TGTGCCAGCAAGAAGGGGCGGGAGGGATACACAGATACGCAGTATTTT. The rearrangement uses TRBV6-2 or TRBV6-3 and TRBJ2-3, with 9 bases lining up with TRBD2. The CDR3 covers 16 residues. After removal of 7 bases from V and 2 bases from J, the junction contained 10 bases not matched to a gene. Germline V gene lookup returns CDR1 MNHEY and CDR2 SVGEGT.

This clonotype was detected only a few times. The CDR3 nucleotides are TGTGCCAGCAGCTCCAGACTGGGTGGTACAGATACGCAGTATTTT. Translating it yields CASSSRLGGTDTQYF. The chain combines TRBV11-2 with TRBJ2-3, with D unresolved. V lost 4 bases and J 3 bases, leaving 14 bases between the germline ends. The germline V gene encodes CDR1 SGHAT and CDR2 FQNNGV. The CDR3 has 15 amino acids.

This sequence joins TRBV12-3 or TRBV12-4 and TRBJ1-1; D is undetermined. Trimming pared 6 bases from V and 4 bases from J, leaving 15 bases between. This CDR3 contains 14 residues. Written as DNA, the CDR3 is TGTGCCAGCAGGCCGGGGAGGGTAGGCACTGAAGCTTTCTTT. Encoded protein: CASRPGRVGTEAFF.

A few counts support this clonotype. The chain recombines TRBV15 with TRBJ2-1; 8 positions match TRBD2. Germline-derived CDR1 and CDR2 are LNHNV and YYDKDF (reference sequence). The CDR3 sequence is 15 residues long. V lost 1 base to trimming and J lost 6 bases; unmatched junction nucleotides: 5. CDR3 residues: CATSRAGGPVNEQFF. In DNA, the CDR3 is TGTGCCACCAGCAGAGCGGGAGGGCCGGTCAATGAGCAGTTCTTC.

The chain joins TRBV12-3 or TRBV12-4 to TRBJ1-6; tentatively, D is TRBD1 (5 bases). V gave up 6 bases and J gave up 13 bases, with 10 bases separating them. The CDR3 is made up of 11 amino acids. CDR3 DNA sequence: TGTGCCAGCAGCCGGCAGGGTCCCCTCCACTTT. As protein: CASSRQGPLHF.

At least ten counts were recorded for this clonotype. This chain uses TRBV29-1 with TRBJ2-5; TRBD2 is a possible D gene (6 bases). From germline, CDR1 is SQVTM and CDR2 ANQGSEA. The length of the CDR3 is 12 residues. Trimming shortened V by 6 bases and J by 2 bases, and 10 bases separated the two germline ends. In DNA, the CDR3 is TGCAGCGTCGGGGGAAGGCAAGAGACCCAGTACTTC. This encodes CSVGGRQETQYF.

This clonotype has a count of ten or more. This chain connects TRBV18 to TRBJ2-2, with D tentatively TRBD1 or TRBD2 (5 bases each). V shed 1 base and J shed 4 bases, with 13 bases lying between them. Germline values: CDR1 KGHSH, CDR2 LQKENI. The CDR3 has 16 residues. CDR3 bases: TGTGCCAGCTCACCACTGCCCGGGACCCTCACCGGGGAGCTGTTTTTT. The encoded protein is CASSPLPGTLTGELFF.

This clonotype was seen many times. J is TRBJ2-1 and V is TRBV12-3 or TRBV12-4, with D possibly matching TRBD2 (5 bases). With 2 bases removed from V and 9 bases from J, the gap between germline ends came to 8 bases. The CDR3 is 12 residues long. The CDR3 sequence: CASSLTEGEQFF. CDR3 nucleotide sequence: TGTGCCAGCAGTTTAACTGAGGGTGAGCAGTTCTTC.

This clonotype was seen more than once but under ten times. This sequence joins TRBV6-6 and TRBJ1-1; D call uncertain. Trimming shortened V by 4 bases and J by 4 bases, and 7 bases separated the two germline ends. The V gene's germline CDR1 is MNHNY and CDR2 SVGAGI (reference sequence). The CDR3 is 12 residues long. As DNA, the CDR3 is TGTGCCAGCAGTTCGTTCGGCACTGAAGCTTTCTTT. Amino acid sequence: CASSSFGTEAFF.

The chain joins TRBV20-1 to TRBJ2-1; 11 bases map to TRBD2. Germline CDR1 reads DFQATT; CDR2 reads SNEGSKA (reference sequence). This CDR3 contains 14 residues. Trimming at V came to 5 bases and at J to 6 bases, leaving 6 bases not matched to a gene. The CDR3 bases are TGCAGTGCTTTTAGCGGGAGGGCCCTCAATGAGCAGTTCTTC. The encoded protein is CSAFSGRALNEQFF.

This clonotype was found many times. This chain links TRBV20-1 with TRBJ1-1; D is undetermined. V shed 3 bases and J shed 0 bases, with 8 bases lying between them. Germline CDR1 is DFQATT and CDR2 is SNEGSKA (reference sequence). This CDR3 contains 13 residues. As DNA, the CDR3 is TGCAGTGCTAGGGCCAGCATGAACACTGAAGCTTTCTTT. It codes for CSARASMNTEAFF.

This clonotype was observed a single time. It is likely a read error, because the conserved phenylalanine at the end of the CDR3 is missing. This sequence joins TRBV3-1 and TRBJ1-1; D might be TRBD1 (6 bases). Trimming took 8 bases from V and 3 from J, leaving 10 bases between them. There are 12 residues in the CDR3. Germline V gene sequence: CDR1 LGHDT, CDR2 YNNKEL (reference sequence). The CDR3 bases are TGTGCCAGCCTCCAGGGGTACACTGAAGCTTTCTGT. Amino acid sequence: CASLQGYTEAFC.

The chain is built from TRBV20-1 and TRBJ2-2; the D is unclear. The CDR3 consists of 16 residues. The germline gives CDR1 DFQATT, CDR2 SNEGSKA (reference sequence). V lost 2 bases and J lost 2, with 15 bases in between. CDR3 amino acids: CSARQYRTSNTGELFF. Written as DNA, the CDR3 is TGCAGTGCTAGACAATACCGGACGTCTAACACCGGGGAGCTGTTTTTT.

This chain joins TRBV5-1 and TRBJ2-1; 8 positions agree with TRBD2. V was pared by 4 bases and J by 8 bases, with 8 bases of the junction left unmatched. Germline CDR1 is SGHRS and CDR2 is YFSETQ. The CDR3 is 14 amino acids. CDR3 protein: CASSARSGRDEQFF. The CDR3, as DNA: TGCGCCAGCAGCGCGAGAAGCGGGAGAGATGAGCAGTTCTTC. Looking up the rest from reference TRBV5-1 and TRBJ2-1 gives the full variable domain: KAGVTQTPRYLIKTRGQQVTLSCSPISGHRSVSWYQQTPGQGLQFLFEYFSETQRNKGNFPGRFSGRQFSNSRSEMNVSTLELGDSALYLCASSARSGRDEQFFGPGTRLTVL.